These T cell receptor beta chains were read from a single sample in a study of cytomegalovirus exposure and HLA in healthy donors. Profiled with immunoSEQ multiplex PCR; TCRdb holds only in-frame clones, not every one. The sample lists about 56,000 clones; about 96% were seen once. Sequenced input: PBMCs. Every receptor here comes from a woman younger than 30 in good health and CMV-seronegative. The CDR3 runs from the conserved cysteine through the conserved F or W. The order of the fields is V gene, clone size, J gene, D gene, CDR3 protein, CDR3 DNA. The D gene is left open where the match is weak. Part of the rows lack a size; the others show once, few, many or a class for expanded clones.

v_call: TRBV5-1
clone_size: .
j_call: TRBJ1-1
d_call: TRBD1
cdr3_aa: CASSVYRGGGTEAFF
cdr3_nt: TGCGCCAGCAGCGTGTACAGGGGAGGTGGCACTGAAGCTTTCTTT

v_call: TRBV6-6
clone_size: .
j_call: TRBJ2-2
d_call: .
cdr3_aa: CASIPLSGGRTGELFF
cdr3_nt: TGTGCCAGCATCCCCCTGTCGGGGGGCCGCACCGGGGAGCTGTTTTTT

v_call: TRBV18
clone_size: .
j_call: TRBJ1-2
d_call: TRBD1
cdr3_aa: CASSPGQYYGYTF
cdr3_nt: TGTGCCAGCTCACCGGGACAGTACTATGGCTACACCTTC

v_call: TRBV14
clone_size: .
j_call: TRBJ1-3
d_call: .
cdr3_aa: CASSHKYGTIYF
cdr3_nt: TGTGCCAGCAGCCACAAGTACGGCACCATATATTTT

v_call: TRBV27
clone_size: .
j_call: TRBJ2-7
d_call: TRBD2
cdr3_aa: CASSSNSGASSYEQYF
cdr3_nt: TGTGCCAGCAGTTCCAATAGCGGGGCGAGCTCCTACGAGCAGTACTTC

v_call: TRBV5-4
clone_size: .
j_call: TRBJ1-3
d_call: TRBD1
cdr3_aa: CASSAQGVSGNTIYF
cdr3_nt: TGTGCCAGCAGCGCACAGGGGGTTTCTGGAAACACCATATATTTT

v_call: TRBV27
clone_size: once
j_call: TRBJ1-2
d_call: TRBD1
cdr3_aa: CASSPGTGKSYGYTF
cdr3_nt: TGTGCCAGCAGTCCCGGGACAGGAAAATCCTATGGCTACACCTTC

v_call: TRBV4-1
clone_size: .
j_call: TRBJ2-1
d_call: .
cdr3_aa: CASSLTSFGEQFF
cdr3_nt: TGCGCCAGCAGCCTCACTAGTTTCGGTGAGCAGTTCTTC

v_call: TRBV30
clone_size: .
j_call: TRBJ2-3
d_call: .
cdr3_aa: CAWSFLATDTQYF
cdr3_nt: TGTGCCTGGAGTTTTCTAGCCACAGATACGCAGTATTTT

v_call: TRBV4-3
clone_size: .
j_call: TRBJ2-2
d_call: .
cdr3_aa: CASSTHRVNTGELFF
cdr3_nt: TGCGCCAGCAGCACCCACAGGGTTAACACCGGGGAGCTGTTTTTT

v_call: TRBV7-2
clone_size: .
j_call: TRBJ1-1
d_call: .
cdr3_aa: CASSPQVGRGTEAFF
cdr3_nt: TGTGCCAGCAGCCCACAAGTTGGGCGTGGGACTGAAGCTTTCTTT

v_call: TRBV19
clone_size: .
j_call: TRBJ2-1
d_call: .
cdr3_aa: CASSIDYPPEGGPGVYNEQFF
cdr3_nt: TGTGCCAGTAGTATAGATTACCCCCCTGAGGGGGGGCCGGGGGTTTACAATGAGCAGTTCTTC

v_call: TRBV10-2
clone_size: .
j_call: TRBJ2-3
d_call: .
cdr3_aa: CATSGHSSSF
cdr3_nt: TGCGCCACCTCGGGACATAGCTCCTCCTTT

v_call: TRBV4-3
clone_size: once
j_call: TRBJ2-1
d_call: .
cdr3_aa: CASSQEGGGPRRSYNEQFF
cdr3_nt: TGCGCCAGCAGCCAAGAGGGGGGGGGCCCCCGGCGGTCATACAATGAGCAGTTCTTC

v_call: TRBV4-3
clone_size: .
j_call: TRBJ2-1
d_call: TRBD2
cdr3_aa: CASSQGAASGRPQFF
cdr3_nt: TGCGCCAGCAGCCAAGGGGCGGCTAGCGGGAGACCGCAGTTCTTC

v_call: TRBV6-6
clone_size: .
j_call: TRBJ2-3
d_call: .
cdr3_aa: CASGAASTTDTQYF
cdr3_nt: TGTGCCAGCGGGGCAGCCTCCACCACAGATACGCAGTATTTT

v_call: TRBV6-5
clone_size: once
j_call: TRBJ2-5
d_call: TRBD2
cdr3_aa: CASSPMLAGETQYF
cdr3_nt: TGTGCCAGCAGCCCCATGCTAGCGGGAGAGACCCAGTACTTC

v_call: TRBV25-1
clone_size: few
j_call: TRBJ2-7
d_call: TRBD1
cdr3_aa: CASTPGQGTYEQYF
cdr3_nt: TGTGCCAGCACGCCCGGACAGGGGACCTACGAGCAGTACTTC

v_call: TRBV5-1
clone_size: .
j_call: TRBJ2-1
d_call: .
cdr3_aa: CASMAPSHNEQFF
cdr3_nt: TGCGCCAGCATGGCTCCTTCCCACAATGAGCAGTTCTTC

v_call: TRBV7-3
clone_size: .
j_call: TRBJ1-1
d_call: TRBD1
cdr3_aa: CASSEQGGTEAFF
cdr3_nt: TGTGCCAGCAGCGAACAGGGGGGGACTGAAGCTTTCTTT

v_call: TRBV13
clone_size: .
j_call: TRBJ1-2
d_call: TRBD1
cdr3_aa: CASSPDRVEDGYTF
cdr3_nt: TGTGCCAGCAGCCCCGACAGGGTGGAGGATGGCTACACCTTC

v_call: TRBV21-1
clone_size: .
j_call: TRBJ2-5
d_call: .
cdr3_aa: CASSKGWGRSGPEETQYF
cdr3_nt: TGTGCCAGCAGCAAAGGTTGGGGTCGTAGCGGGCCCGAAGAGACCCAGTACTTC

v_call: TRBV11-1
clone_size: .
j_call: TRBJ2-1
d_call: .
cdr3_aa: CASSHNVAGTYNNEQFF
cdr3_nt: TGTGCCAGCAGCCACAACGTCGCAGGGACTTACAACAATGAGCAGTTCTTC

v_call: TRBV4-3
clone_size: .
j_call: TRBJ2-7
d_call: TRBD1
cdr3_aa: CASSPGQGYYEQYF
cdr3_nt: TGCGCCAGCAGCCCCGGACAGGGGTATTACGAGCAGTACTTC

v_call: TRBV7-3
clone_size: once
j_call: TRBJ2-1
d_call: TRBD2
cdr3_aa: CASSLMASGRAEQFF
cdr3_nt: TGTGCCAGCAGCTTAATGGCTAGCGGGAGGGCGGAGCAGTTCTTC

v_call: TRBV7-2
clone_size: .
j_call: TRBJ2-6
d_call: .
cdr3_aa: CASSLYGAGANVLTF
cdr3_nt: TGTGCCAGCAGCTTATATGGGGCCGGGGCCAACGTCCTGACTTTC

v_call: TRBV6-5
clone_size: .
j_call: TRBJ2-5
d_call: .
cdr3_aa: CASSLAGGFQETQYF
cdr3_nt: TGTGCCAGCAGTTTGGCAGGGGGGTTTCAAGAGACCCAGTACTTC

v_call: TRBV5-6
clone_size: .
j_call: TRBJ2-3
d_call: TRBD2
cdr3_aa: CASSWGLGIDTQYF
cdr3_nt: TGTGCCAGCAGCTGGGGACTAGGCATCGATACGCAGTATTTT

v_call: TRBV15
clone_size: .
j_call: TRBJ1-5
d_call: .
cdr3_aa: CATSRYPTGIRTSNQPQHF
cdr3_nt: TGTGCCACCAGCAGGTACCCCACAGGGATCAGGACTAGCAATCAGCCCCAGCATTTT

v_call: TRBV7-2
clone_size: .
j_call: TRBJ2-1
d_call: TRBD2
cdr3_aa: CASSTGLAGHTEQFF
cdr3_nt: TGTGCCAGCAGCACGGGACTAGCGGGACACACTGAGCAGTTCTTC

v_call: TRBV28
clone_size: .
j_call: TRBJ2-3
d_call: .
cdr3_aa: CASEGVGDTQYF
cdr3_nt: TGTGCCAGCGAGGGGGTTGGAGATACGCAGTATTTT

v_call: TRBV19
clone_size: .
j_call: TRBJ1-5
d_call: .
cdr3_aa: CASSTRDTPYSNQPQHF
cdr3_nt: TGTGCCAGTAGTACCCGGGACACCCCTTATAGCAATCAGCCCCAGCATTTT

v_call: TRBV5-6
clone_size: .
j_call: TRBJ2-1
d_call: .
cdr3_aa: CASSLVVAHTYNEQFF
cdr3_nt: TGTGCCAGCAGCTTGGTGGTAGCCCACACCTACAATGAGCAGTTCTTC

v_call: TRBV27
clone_size: .
j_call: TRBJ2-1
d_call: .
cdr3_aa: CASTPFVWENYNEQFF
cdr3_nt: TGTGCCAGCACCCCTTTTGTGTGGGAGAACTACAATGAGCAGTTCTTC

v_call: TRBV6-1
clone_size: once
j_call: TRBJ1-4
d_call: .
cdr3_aa: CASSERQATNEKLFF
cdr3_nt: TGTGCCAGCAGTGAACGGCAGGCAACTAATGAAAAACTGTTTTTT

v_call: TRBV12-5
clone_size: .
j_call: TRBJ2-3
d_call: TRBD2
cdr3_aa: CASSGSGPDTQYF
cdr3_nt: TGTGCTAGCAGCGGGAGTGGACCGGATACGCAGTATTTT

v_call: TRBV7-9
clone_size: .
j_call: TRBJ1-2
d_call: .
cdr3_aa: CASSLNSEGYTF
cdr3_nt: TGTGCCAGCAGCTTGAACAGTGAGGGCTACACCTTC

v_call: TRBV29-1
clone_size: .
j_call: TRBJ1-5
d_call: TRBD1
cdr3_aa: CSVGAGTGNQPQHF
cdr3_nt: TGCAGCGTGGGGGCCGGGACAGGGAATCAGCCCCAGCATTTT

v_call: TRBV28
clone_size: .
j_call: TRBJ1-4
d_call: TRBD1
cdr3_aa: CASSGTENEKLFF
cdr3_nt: TGTGCCAGCAGTGGGACAGAAAATGAAAAACTGTTTTTT

v_call: TRBV2
clone_size: .
j_call: TRBJ1-1
d_call: .
cdr3_aa: CATHGGSLSLNTEAFF
cdr3_nt: TGTGCCACCCATGGGGGCAGCCTATCTTTGAACACTGAAGCTTTCTTT

v_call: TRBV5-1
clone_size: .
j_call: TRBJ2-7
d_call: .
cdr3_aa: CASSLVQRTGEQYF
cdr3_nt: TGCGCCAGCAGCTTGGTGCAGCGGACGGGCGAGCAGTACTTC

v_call: TRBV4-3
clone_size: .
j_call: TRBJ2-2
d_call: .
cdr3_aa: CASSQENRRNTGELFF
cdr3_nt: TGCGCCAGCAGCCAAGAGAACAGGCGAAACACCGGGGAGCTGTTTTTT

v_call: TRBV4-3
clone_size: .
j_call: TRBJ2-3
d_call: .
cdr3_aa: CASSQEGLGATDTQYF
cdr3_nt: TGCGCCAGCAGCCAAGAGGGCCTTGGGGCCACAGATACGCAGTATTTT

v_call: TRBV6-4
clone_size: few
j_call: TRBJ1-4
d_call: TRBD1
cdr3_aa: CASSDSQGAGGKLFF
cdr3_nt: TGTGCCAGCAGTGACTCACAGGGGGCCGGCGGAAAACTGTTTTTT

v_call: TRBV7-3
clone_size: .
j_call: TRBJ2-3
d_call: TRBD2
cdr3_aa: CASSNSGSLTDTQYF
cdr3_nt: TGTGCCAGCAGCAATAGCGGGAGTCTGACAGATACGCAGTATTTT

v_call: TRBV5-4
clone_size: .
j_call: TRBJ1-1
d_call: .
cdr3_aa: CASSPTSGGGTEAFF
cdr3_nt: TGTGCCAGCAGCCCAACCTCCGGGGGGGGCACTGAAGCTTTCTTT

v_call: TRBV12-5
clone_size: .
j_call: TRBJ1-5
d_call: .
cdr3_aa: CASGLGRRGSPQHF
cdr3_nt: TGTGCTAGTGGTTTGGGCCGCAGGGGATCGCCCCAGCATTTT

v_call: TRBV6-5
clone_size: once
j_call: TRBJ2-5
d_call: TRBD2
cdr3_aa: CASSRGPAGGSPQYF
cdr3_nt: TGTGCCAGCAGCCGCGGTCCAGCGGGAGGTTCGCCCCAGTACTTC

v_call: TRBV5-8
clone_size: .
j_call: TRBJ1-5
d_call: .
cdr3_aa: CASNPWGGGNQPQHF
cdr3_nt: TGTGCCAGCAACCCCTGGGGGGGAGGCAATCAGCCCCAGCATTTT

v_call: TRBV7-3
clone_size: .
j_call: TRBJ1-1
d_call: .
cdr3_aa: CASSLTTNSEAFF
cdr3_nt: TGTGCCAGCAGCTTAACGACGAACAGTGAAGCTTTCTTT

v_call: TRBV7-2
clone_size: .
j_call: TRBJ2-7
d_call: TRBD1
cdr3_aa: CASTGGGGQGAFEQYF
cdr3_nt: TGTGCCAGCACCGGCGGGGGGGGACAGGGGGCGTTCGAGCAGTACTTC

v_call: TRBV2
clone_size: .
j_call: TRBJ2-7
d_call: .
cdr3_aa: CASNRVSPSYEQYF
cdr3_nt: TGTGCCAGCAACCGGGTCTCCCCCTCCTACGAGCAGTACTTC

v_call: TRBV7-2
clone_size: .
j_call: TRBJ2-3
d_call: .
cdr3_aa: CASSFAGDTQYF
cdr3_nt: TGTGCCAGCAGCTTCGCAGGAGATACGCAGTATTTT

v_call: TRBV7-3
clone_size: .
j_call: TRBJ2-3
d_call: TRBD2
cdr3_aa: CASSNSRRGGTDTQYF
cdr3_nt: TGTGCCAGCAGCAACTCTAGGCGGGGGGGCACAGATACGCAGTATTTT